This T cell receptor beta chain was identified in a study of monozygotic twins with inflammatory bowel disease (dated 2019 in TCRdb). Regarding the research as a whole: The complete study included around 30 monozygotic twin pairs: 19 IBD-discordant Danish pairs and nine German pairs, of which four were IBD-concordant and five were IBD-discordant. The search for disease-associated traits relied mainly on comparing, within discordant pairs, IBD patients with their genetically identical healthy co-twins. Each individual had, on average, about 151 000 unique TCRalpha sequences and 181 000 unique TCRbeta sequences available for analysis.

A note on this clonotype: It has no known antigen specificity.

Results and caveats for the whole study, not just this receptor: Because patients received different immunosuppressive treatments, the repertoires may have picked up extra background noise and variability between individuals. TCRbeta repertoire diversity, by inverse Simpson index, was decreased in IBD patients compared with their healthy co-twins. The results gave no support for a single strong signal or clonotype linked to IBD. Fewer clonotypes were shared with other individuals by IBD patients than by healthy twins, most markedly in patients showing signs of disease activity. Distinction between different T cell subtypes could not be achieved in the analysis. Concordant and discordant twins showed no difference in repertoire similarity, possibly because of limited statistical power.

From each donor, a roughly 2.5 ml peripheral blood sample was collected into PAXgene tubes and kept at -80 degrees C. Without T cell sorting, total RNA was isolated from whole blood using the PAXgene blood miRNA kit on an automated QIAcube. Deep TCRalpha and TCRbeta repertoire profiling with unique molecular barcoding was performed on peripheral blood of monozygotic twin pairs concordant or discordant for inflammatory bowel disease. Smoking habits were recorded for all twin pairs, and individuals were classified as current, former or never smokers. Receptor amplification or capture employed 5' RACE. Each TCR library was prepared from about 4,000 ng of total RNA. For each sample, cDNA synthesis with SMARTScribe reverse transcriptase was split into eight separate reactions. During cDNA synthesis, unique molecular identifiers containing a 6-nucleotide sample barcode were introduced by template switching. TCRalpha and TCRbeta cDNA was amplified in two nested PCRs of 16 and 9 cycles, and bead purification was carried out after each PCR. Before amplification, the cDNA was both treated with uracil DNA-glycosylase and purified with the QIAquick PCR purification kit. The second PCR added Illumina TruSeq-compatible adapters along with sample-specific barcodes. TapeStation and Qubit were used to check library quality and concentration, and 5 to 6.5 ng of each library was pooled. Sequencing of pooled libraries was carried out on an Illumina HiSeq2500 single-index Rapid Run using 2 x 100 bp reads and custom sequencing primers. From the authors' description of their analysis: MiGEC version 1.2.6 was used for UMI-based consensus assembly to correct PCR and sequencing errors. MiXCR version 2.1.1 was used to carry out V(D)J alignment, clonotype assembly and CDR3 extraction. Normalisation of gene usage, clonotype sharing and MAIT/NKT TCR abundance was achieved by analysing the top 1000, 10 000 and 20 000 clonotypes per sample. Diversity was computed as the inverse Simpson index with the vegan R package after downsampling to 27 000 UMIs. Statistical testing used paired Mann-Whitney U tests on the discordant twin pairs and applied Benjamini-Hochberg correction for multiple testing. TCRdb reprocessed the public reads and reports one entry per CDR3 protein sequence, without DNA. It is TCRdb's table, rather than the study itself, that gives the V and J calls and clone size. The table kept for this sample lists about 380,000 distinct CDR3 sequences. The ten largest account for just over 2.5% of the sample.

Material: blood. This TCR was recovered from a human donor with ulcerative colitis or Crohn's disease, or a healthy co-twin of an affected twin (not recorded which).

The CDR3 region: CASSQGGSGEKLFF. The sequence is built from TRBV4-3 and TRBJ1-4; the D call of TRBD1 rests on TCRdb alone, since no DNA is present to check it. The CDR3 starts with the cysteine, ends with the phenylalanine, and has 14 residues. The record lacks a DNA sequence. CDR1 and CDR2, per the germline V gene, are LGHNA and YSLEER.